This TCR beta chain originates from a study of T cell responses to AZD1222 COVID-19 vaccine. V lost 7 bases and J lost 2; bases outside the gene matches: 8. The length of the CDR3 is 15 residues. The germline gives CDR1 LNHDA, CDR2 SQIVND (reference sequence). The repertoire was sequenced with immunoSEQ multiplex PCR; TCRdb's copy has only in-frame clones and lacks some. The sample yields tens of thousands of clones, around nine tenths seen once. Note on this clone: Its antigen is not known.

Overall study results and limits: Just a handful of people given AZD1222 tested seropositive at baseline. Females outnumbered males among donors, who were mostly white British; clonal diversity was possibly underestimated. The reported proportion of spike-specific TCRs targeting unmutated variant regions was nearly half.

This receptor was taken from an adult in good health. The source was peripheral blood, collected on day 0 of AZD1222 vaccination. V is TRBV19 and J is TRBJ1-5, with TRBD1 matching 7 bases. The CDR3 nucleotides read TGTGCCAGTAAATCCGGACAGGCTGGCAATCAGCCCCAGCATTTT. Amino acid sequence: CASKSGQAGNQPQHF.